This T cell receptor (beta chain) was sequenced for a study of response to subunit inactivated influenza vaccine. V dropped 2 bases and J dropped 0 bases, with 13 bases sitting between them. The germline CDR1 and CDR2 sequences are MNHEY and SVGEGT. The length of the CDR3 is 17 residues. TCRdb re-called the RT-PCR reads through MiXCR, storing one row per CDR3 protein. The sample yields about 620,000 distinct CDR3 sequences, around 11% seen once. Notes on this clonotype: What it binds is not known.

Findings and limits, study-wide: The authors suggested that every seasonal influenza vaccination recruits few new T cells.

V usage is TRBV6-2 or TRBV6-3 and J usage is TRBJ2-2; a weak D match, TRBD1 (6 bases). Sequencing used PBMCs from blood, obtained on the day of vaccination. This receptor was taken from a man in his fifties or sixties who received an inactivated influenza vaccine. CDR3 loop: CASSYHLGQTNTGELFF. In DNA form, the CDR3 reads TGTGCCAGCAGTTACCACCTTGGACAGACGAACACCGGGGAGCTGTTTTTT.